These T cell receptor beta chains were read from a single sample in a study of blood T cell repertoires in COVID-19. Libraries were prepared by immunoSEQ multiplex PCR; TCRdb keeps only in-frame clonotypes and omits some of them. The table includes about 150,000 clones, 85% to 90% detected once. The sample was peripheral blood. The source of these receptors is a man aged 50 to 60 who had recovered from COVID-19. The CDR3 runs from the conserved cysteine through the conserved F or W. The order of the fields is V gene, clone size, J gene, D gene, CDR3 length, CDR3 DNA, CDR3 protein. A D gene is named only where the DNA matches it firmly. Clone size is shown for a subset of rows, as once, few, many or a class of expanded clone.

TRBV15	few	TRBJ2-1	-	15	TGTGCCACCAGCCCGCACGGCGGGGAAGAGAATGAGCAGTTCTTC	CATSPHGGEENEQFF
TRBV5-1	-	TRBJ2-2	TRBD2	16	TGCGCCAGCAGCTTCCAACTAGCGGGACCCACCGGGGAGCTGTTTTTT	CASSFQLAGPTGELFF
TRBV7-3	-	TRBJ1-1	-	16	TGTGCCAGCAGCCCAACCGGAGGAGGAGTGAACACTGAAGCTTTCTTT	CASSPTGGGVNTEAFF
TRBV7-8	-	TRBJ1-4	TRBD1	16	TGTGCCAGCAGCGGTACGGCCGGGACAGGGGGGGAAAAACTGTTTTTT	CASSGTAGTGGEKLFF
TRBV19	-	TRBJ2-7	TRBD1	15	TGTGCCAGTACCCCAGGGACAGCGACCACGTACGAGCAGTACTTC	CASTPGTATTYEQYF
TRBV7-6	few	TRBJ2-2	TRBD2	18	TGTGCCAGCAGCATAGGGACTAGCGGGAGGGCGAACACCGGGGAGCTGTTTTTT	CASSIGTSGRANTGELFF
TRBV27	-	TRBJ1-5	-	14	TGTGCCAGCAGTCTAACAGGGCCTAATCAGCCCCAGCATTTT	CASSLTGPNQPQHF
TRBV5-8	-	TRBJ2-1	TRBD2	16	TGTGCCAGCAGCTTGGGGCTAGCGGCTTCCTACAATGAGCAGTTCTTC	CASSLGLAASYNEQFF
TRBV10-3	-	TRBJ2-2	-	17	TGTGCCATCAGTGAGTCGGCGTGGGGGGCGAACACCGGGGAGCTGTTTTTT	CAISESAWGANTGELFF
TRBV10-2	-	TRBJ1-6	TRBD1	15	TGCGCCAGCAGTGAAGGACAGGGGGTAAATTCACCCCTCCACTTT	CASSEGQGVNSPLHF
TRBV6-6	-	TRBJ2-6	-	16	TGTGCCAGCAGCCAAACTGGAGGGATTGGGGCCAACGTCCTGACTTTC	CASSQTGGIGANVLTF
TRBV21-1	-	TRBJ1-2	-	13	TGTGCCAGCAGCAAAGTCGTCAGCTATGGCTACACCTTC	CASSKVVSYGYTF
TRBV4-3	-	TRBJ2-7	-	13	TGCGCCAGCAGCCAAGTCTGGGGCGACGAGCAGTACTTC	CASSQVWGDEQYF
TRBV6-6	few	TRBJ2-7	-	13	TGTGCCAGCAGTTCGTCCCGGGACATCGAGCAGTACTTC	CASSSSRDIEQYF
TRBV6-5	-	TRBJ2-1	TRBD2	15	TGTGCCAGCAGTTACCCGACTAGCGGGAGTAATGAGCAGTTCTTC	CASSYPTSGSNEQFF
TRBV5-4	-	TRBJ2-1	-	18	TGTGCCAGCCAAGCGGCCGCGGATCGGGTGAGCTCCTACAATGAGCAGTTCTTC	CASQAAADRVSSYNEQFF
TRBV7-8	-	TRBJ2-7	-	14	TGTGCCAGCAGCTTAGGACACAGAGACTACGAGCAGTACTTC	CASSLGHRDYEQYF
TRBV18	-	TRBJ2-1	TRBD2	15	TGTGCCAGCTCAGTTACTAGCGGGAGTTTCTATGAGCAGTTCTTC	CASSVTSGSFYEQFF
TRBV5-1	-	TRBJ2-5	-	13	TGCGCCAGCAGCTTGGTGTCGGGAGAGACCCAGTACTTC	CASSLVSGETQYF
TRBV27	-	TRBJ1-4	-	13	TGTGCCAGCAGTTTGTCAGGGAATGAAAAACTGTTTTTT	CASSLSGNEKLFF
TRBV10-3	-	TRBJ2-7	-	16	TGTGCCATCAGTGCGGGGTCGGGACTGTCACACTACGAGCAGTACTTC	CAISAGSGLSHYEQYF
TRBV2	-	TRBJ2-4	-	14	TGTGCCAGCAGCGAAAGGGCGGGGCGGAACATTCAGTACTTC	CASSERAGRNIQYF
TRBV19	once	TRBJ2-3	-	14	TGTGCCAGTAGTATTACGGGAGTGGCAGATACGCAGTATTTT	CASSITGVADTQYF
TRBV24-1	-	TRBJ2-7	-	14	TGTGCCACCAGTGAACCTATCCCCCCCTACGAGCAGTACTTC	CATSEPIPPYEQYF
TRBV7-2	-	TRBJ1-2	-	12	TGTGCCAGCACCCAGGGAGGGTATGGCTACACCTTC	CASTQGGYGYTF
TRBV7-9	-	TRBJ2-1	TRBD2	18	TGTGCCAGCAGCTTAGATGTCCGTAGCGGGGGGGCTATAGGTGAGCAGTTCTTC	CASSLDVRSGGAIGEQFF
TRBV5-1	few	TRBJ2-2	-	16	TGCGCCAGCAGCTTGGAAGCAGCGGTGAACACCGGGGAGCTGTTTTTT	CASSLEAAVNTGELFF
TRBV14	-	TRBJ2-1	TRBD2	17	TGTGCCAGCAGCCAAGACTATGGGACTAGCGGGTTGAATGAGCAGTTCTTC	CASSQDYGTSGLNEQFF
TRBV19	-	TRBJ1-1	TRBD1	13	TGTGCCAGTAGTTACAGGGGGCGGACTGAAGCTTTCTTT	CASSYRGRTEAFF
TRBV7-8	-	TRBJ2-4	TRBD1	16	TGTGCCAGCAGCTTAGATCCCCACAGGGGCAAAAACATTCAGTACTTC	CASSLDPHRGKNIQYF
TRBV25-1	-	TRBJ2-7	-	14	TGTGCCAGCAGTGAACAGGGGGGCTCCTACGAGCAGTACTTC	CASSEQGGSYEQYF
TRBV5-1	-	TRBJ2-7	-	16	TGCGCCAGCAGCTCCTCCGGGACTTCGAGCTCCTACGAGCAGTACTTC	CASSSSGTSSSYEQYF
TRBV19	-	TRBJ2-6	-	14	TGTGCCAGTAGTATTAGCTCTGGGGCCAACGTCCTGACTTTC	CASSISSGANVLTF
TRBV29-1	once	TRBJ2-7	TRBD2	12	TGCAGCGTGCAGACTAGCGCCTACGAGCAGTACTTC	CSVQTSAYEQYF
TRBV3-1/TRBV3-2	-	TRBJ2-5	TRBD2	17	TGTGCCAGCAGCAGAGTGGCCGTAGCGGGAAGTAAAGAGACCCAGTACTTC	CASSRVAVAGSKETQYF
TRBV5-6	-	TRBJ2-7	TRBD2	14	TGTGCCAGCAGCCCGAAGTGGGGGACTAGAGAGCAGTACTTC	CASSPKWGTREQYF
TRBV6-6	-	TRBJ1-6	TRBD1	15	TGTGCCAGCAGCCCTGACAGGGGGTCTCATTCACCCCTCCACTTT	CASSPDRGSHSPLHF
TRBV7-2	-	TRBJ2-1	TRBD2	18	TGTGCCAGCAGCTTAGGGACTAGCGGGAGGAGGATGGGGAATGAGCAGTTCTTC	CASSLGTSGRRMGNEQFF
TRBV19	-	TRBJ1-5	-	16	TGTGCCAGTAGGCCCCAAGCCCAATATAGCAATCAGCCCCAGCATTTT	CASRPQAQYSNQPQHF
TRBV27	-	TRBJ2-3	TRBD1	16	TGTGCCAGCAGTCCTAAGACAGGGGGGTTCACAGATACGCAGTATTTT	CASSPKTGGFTDTQYF
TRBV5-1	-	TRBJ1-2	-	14	TGCGCCAGCAGCTTGGACCCAGCTAACTATGGCTACACCTTC	CASSLDPANYGYTF
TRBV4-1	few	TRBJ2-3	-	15	TGCGCCAGCAGCCAAGGAATGGCTAGCACAGATACGCAGTATTTT	CASSQGMASTDTQYF
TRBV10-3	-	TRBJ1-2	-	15	TGTGCCATCAGTGAGTCGGGGGGGAGAACTAATGGCTACACCTTC	CAISESGGRTNGYTF
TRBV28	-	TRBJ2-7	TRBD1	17	TGTGCCAGCAGTTTCCCCCCTTCCGGGACAGGGGGCTACGAGCAGTACTTC	CASSFPPSGTGGYEQYF
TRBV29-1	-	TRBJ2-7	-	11	TGCAGCGTCGGGGACTTTTACGAGCAGTACTTC	CSVGDFYEQYF
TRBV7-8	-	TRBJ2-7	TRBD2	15	TGTGCCAGCAGCTTAAGGACTAGCGGGATCTACGAGCAGTACTTC	CASSLRTSGIYEQYF
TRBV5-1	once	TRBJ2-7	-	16	TGCGCCAGCAGCTTGAATTCGGCGCCAGGGGTACGGGAGCAGTACTTC	CASSLNSAPGVREQYF
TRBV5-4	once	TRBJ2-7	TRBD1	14	TGTGCCAGCAGCCGGGACAGGGGGAGCTACGAGCAGTACTTC	CASSRDRGSYEQYF
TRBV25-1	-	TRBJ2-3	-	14	TGTGCCAGCAGTTTGAGGAGCCTCACAGATACGCAGTATTTT	CASSLRSLTDTQYF
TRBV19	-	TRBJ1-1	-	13	TGTGCCAGTAGTAGTTCGGGGGGCACTGAAGCTTTCTTT	CASSSSGGTEAFF
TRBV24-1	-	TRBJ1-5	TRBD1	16	TGTGCCACCAGTGATTCGCACAGGGGTAGCAATCAGCCCCAGCATTTT	CATSDSHRGSNQPQHF
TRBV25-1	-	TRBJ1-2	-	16	TGTGCCAGCAGTGACCCGAACCAAGGGGTGAGGCTTGGCTACACCTTC	CASSDPNQGVRLGYTF
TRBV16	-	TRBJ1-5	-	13	TGTGCCAGCAGCTACCAGGGGAAACAGCCCCAGCATTTT	CASSYQGKQPQHF
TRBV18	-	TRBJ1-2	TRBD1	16	TGTGCCAGCTCACCAAGGAGGGACAGGCTTAACTATGGCTACACCTTC	CASSPRRDRLNYGYTF
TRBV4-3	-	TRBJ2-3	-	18	TGCGCCAGCAGCCAAGATTCAATTATAGGACAGAACACAGATACGCAGTATTTT	CASSQDSIIGQNTDTQYF